This TCR beta chain emerged from a study of T cells expressing NK-cell markers. Across the study: Most of the eight sequenced donors tested HCMV-seropositive; one tested seronegative.

On this clonotype itself: Its specificity is unknown.

Germline V gene data show CDR1 as GTSNPN and CDR2 as SVGIG (reference sequence). This CDR3 has 15 residues. TCRdb reanalyzed the 5' RACE reads, giving one entry per CDR3 protein sequence and no DNA. The table gives hundreds of thousands of distinct CDR3 sequences; the top ten clones make up 7.3% of it. Findings and limits, study-wide: Once again these clonotypes came out on top in the CD3+CD56-NKG2C+ fraction of several donors. Among CD8+ T cells from about six donors, dominant NKG2C+ clonotypes accounted for roughly 1.0-7.0%.

The chain has TRBV30 and TRBJ2-2; there is no DNA to check the TCRdb D call of TRBD1. Material for sequencing was blood T cells: a sorted CD56 or NKG2C T cell subset, CD4+ or CD8+ T cells, or bulk PBMC T cells (not recorded which). This clonotype was obtained from a woman aged 18-70 years in good health. CDR3 loop: CASRGGGSFTGELFF.